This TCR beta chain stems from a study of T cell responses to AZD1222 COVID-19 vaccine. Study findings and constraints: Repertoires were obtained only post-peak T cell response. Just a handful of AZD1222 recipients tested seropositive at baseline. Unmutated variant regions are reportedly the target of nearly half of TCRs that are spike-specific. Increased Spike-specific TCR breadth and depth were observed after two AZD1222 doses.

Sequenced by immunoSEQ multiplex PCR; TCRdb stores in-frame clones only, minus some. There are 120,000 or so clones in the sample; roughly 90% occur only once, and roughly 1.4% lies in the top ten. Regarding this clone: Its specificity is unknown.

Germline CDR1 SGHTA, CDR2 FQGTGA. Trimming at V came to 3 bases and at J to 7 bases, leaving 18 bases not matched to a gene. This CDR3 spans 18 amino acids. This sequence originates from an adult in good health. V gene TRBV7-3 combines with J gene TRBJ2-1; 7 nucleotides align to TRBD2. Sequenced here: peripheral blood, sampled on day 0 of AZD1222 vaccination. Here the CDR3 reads CASSFQVSQAVGRNEQFF. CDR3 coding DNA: TGTGCCAGCAGCTTCCAAGTATCCCAGGCGGTCGGGAGGAATGAGCAGTTCTTC.